This T cell receptor beta chain came from a study of cytomegalovirus exposure and HLA in healthy donors. Study results and caveats: Among the sequence variants, a highly shared cluster was likely an artifact of sequencing.

The length of the CDR3 is 16 residues. Germline assignment: CDR1 SEHNR and CDR2 FQNEAQ (reference sequence). V lost 2 bases to trimming and J lost 2 bases; unmatched junction nucleotides: 6. A multiplex PCR was run with 60 Vbeta primers and 13 Jbeta primers. Clones were read by immunoSEQ multiplex PCR, and TCRdb kept only the in-frame ones, dropping some. Found here are roughly 60,000 clones, 77% of them singletons; the top ten hold more than 3%. Notes on this clone: The target antigen is unknown.

The sample comprised PBMCs. The V and J genes are TRBV7-9 and TRBJ2-7; 10 bases align to TRBD2. The TCR originated in a woman in her forties in good health and CMV-seropositive. In DNA form, the CDR3 reads TGTGCCAGCAGCTTATCCCCTAGCGGGGGAACCTACGAGCAGTACTTC. This sequence encodes CASSLSPSGGTYEQYF.